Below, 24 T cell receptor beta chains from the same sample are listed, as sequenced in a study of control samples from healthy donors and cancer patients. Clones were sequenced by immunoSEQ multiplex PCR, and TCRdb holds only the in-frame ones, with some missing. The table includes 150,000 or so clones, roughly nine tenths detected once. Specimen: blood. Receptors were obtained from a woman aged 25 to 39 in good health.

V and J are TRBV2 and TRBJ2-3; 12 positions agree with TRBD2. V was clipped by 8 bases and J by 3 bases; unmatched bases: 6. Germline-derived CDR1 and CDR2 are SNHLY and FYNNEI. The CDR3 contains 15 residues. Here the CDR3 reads CASFNGLAGTDTQYF. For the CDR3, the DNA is TGTGCCAGCTTCAATGGACTAGCGGGGACAGATACGCAGTATTTT.

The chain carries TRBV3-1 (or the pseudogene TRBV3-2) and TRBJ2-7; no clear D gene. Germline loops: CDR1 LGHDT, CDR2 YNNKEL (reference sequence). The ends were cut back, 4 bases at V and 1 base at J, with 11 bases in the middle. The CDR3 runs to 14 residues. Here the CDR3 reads CASSPRTVSYEQYF. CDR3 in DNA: TGTGCCAGCAGCCCGCGGACCGTTTCCTACGAGCAGTACTTC.

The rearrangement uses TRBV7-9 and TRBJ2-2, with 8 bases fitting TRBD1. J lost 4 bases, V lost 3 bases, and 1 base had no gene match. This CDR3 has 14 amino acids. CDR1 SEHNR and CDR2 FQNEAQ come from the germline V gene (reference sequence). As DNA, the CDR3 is TGTGCCAGCAGCTTCAGGGGGCCCACCGGGGAGCTGTTTTTT. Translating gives CASSFRGPTGELFF. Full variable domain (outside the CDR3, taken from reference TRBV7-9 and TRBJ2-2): DTGVSQNPRHKITKRGQNVTFRCDPISEHNRLYWYRQTLGQGPEFLTYFQNEAQLEKSRLLSDRFSAERPKGSFSTLEIQRTEQGDSAMYLCASSFRGPTGELFFGEGSRLTVL.

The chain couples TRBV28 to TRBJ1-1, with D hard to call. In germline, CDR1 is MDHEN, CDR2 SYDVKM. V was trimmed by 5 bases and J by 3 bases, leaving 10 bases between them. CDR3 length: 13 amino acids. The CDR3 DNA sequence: TGTGCCAGCAGTAAGCTCACTTACACTGAAGCTTTCTTT. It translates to CASSKLTYTEAFF.

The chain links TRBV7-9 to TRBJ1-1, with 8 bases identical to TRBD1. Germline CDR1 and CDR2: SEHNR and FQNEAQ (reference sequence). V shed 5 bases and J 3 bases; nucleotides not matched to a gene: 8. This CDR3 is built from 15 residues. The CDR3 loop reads CASSRSQGADTEAFF. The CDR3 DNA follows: TGTGCCAGCAGCCGCTCTCAGGGGGCAGACACTGAAGCTTTCTTT. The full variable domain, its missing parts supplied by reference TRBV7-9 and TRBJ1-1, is DTGVSQNPRHKITKRGQNVTFRCDPISEHNRLYWYRQTLGQGPEFLTYFQNEAQLEKSRLLSDRFSAERPKGSFSTLEIQRTEQGDSAMYLCASSRSQGADTEAFFGQGTRLTVV.

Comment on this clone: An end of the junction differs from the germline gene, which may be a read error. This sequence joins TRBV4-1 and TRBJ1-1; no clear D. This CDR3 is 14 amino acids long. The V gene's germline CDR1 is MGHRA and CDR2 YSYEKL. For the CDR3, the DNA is TGCGCCAGCAACCAAGAGGTCCGATCACAAACAGCTTTCTTT. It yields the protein CASNQEVRSQTAFF.

The chain's CDR3 is CSALGSSYEQYF. The CDR3 nucleotides read TGCAGCGCTTTGGGGAGCTCCTACGAGCAGTACTTC. This chain joins TRBV29-1 and TRBJ2-7; perhaps TRBD2 as D (5 bases). V gave up 7 bases and J gave up 0 bases, with 10 bases separating them. This CDR3 has 12 residues. Germline CDR1 reads SQVTM; CDR2 reads ANQGSEA.

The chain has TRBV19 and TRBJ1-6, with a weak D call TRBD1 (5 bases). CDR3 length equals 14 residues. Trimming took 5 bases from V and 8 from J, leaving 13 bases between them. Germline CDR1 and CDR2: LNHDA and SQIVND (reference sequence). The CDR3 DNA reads TGTGCCAGTAGTTTTGGGGACGGCTATTCACCCCTCCACTTT. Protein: CASSFGDGYSPLHF.

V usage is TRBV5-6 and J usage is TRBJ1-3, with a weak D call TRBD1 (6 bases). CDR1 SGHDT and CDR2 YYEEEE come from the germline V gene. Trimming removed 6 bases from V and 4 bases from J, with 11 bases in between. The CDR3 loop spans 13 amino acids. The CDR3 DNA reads TGTGCCAGCACCGTGGGACAAGGAAACACCATATATTTT. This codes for CASTVGQGNTIYF.

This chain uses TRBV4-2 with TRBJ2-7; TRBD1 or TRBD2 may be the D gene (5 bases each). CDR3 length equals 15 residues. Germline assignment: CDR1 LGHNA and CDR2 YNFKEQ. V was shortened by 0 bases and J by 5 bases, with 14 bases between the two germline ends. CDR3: CASSQDRWQGDEQYF. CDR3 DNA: TGTGCCAGCAGCCAAGACAGGTGGCAGGGAGACGAGCAGTACTTC.

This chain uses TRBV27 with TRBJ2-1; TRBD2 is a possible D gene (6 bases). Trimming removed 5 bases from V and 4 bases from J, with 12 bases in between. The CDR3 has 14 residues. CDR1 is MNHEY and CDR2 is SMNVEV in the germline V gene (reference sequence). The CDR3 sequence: CASSLGGVYNEQFF. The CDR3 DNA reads TGTGCCAGCAGTCTCGGAGGGGTTTACAATGAGCAGTTCTTC.

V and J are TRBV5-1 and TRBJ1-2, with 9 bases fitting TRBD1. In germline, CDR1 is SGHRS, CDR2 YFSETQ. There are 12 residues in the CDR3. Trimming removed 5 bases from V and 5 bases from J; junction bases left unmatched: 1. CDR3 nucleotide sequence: TGCGCCAGCAGGGGGACAGGGTATGGCTACACCTTC. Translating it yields CASRGTGYGYTF.

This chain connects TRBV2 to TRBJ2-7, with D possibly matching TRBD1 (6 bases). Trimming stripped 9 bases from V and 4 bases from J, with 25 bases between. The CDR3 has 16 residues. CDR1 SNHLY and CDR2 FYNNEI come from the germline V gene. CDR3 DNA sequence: TGTGCCAGTGTCTTAGGGCGACCGGGACAAGGATACGAGCAGTACTTC. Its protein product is CASVLGRPGQGYEQYF.

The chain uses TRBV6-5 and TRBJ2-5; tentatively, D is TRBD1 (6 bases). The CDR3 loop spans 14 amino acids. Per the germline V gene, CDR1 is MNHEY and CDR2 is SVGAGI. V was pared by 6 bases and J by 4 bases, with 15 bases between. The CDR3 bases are TGTGCCAGCAGAACCGGAAGGGGGTTAGAGACCCAGTACTTC. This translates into CASRTGRGLETQYF.

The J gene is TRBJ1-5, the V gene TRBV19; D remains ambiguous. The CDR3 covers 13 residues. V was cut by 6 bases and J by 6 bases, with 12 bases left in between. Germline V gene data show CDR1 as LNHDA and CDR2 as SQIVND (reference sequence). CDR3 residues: CASSHPGRQPQHF. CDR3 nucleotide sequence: TGTGCCAGTAGCCACCCGGGCCGTCAGCCCCAGCATTTT.

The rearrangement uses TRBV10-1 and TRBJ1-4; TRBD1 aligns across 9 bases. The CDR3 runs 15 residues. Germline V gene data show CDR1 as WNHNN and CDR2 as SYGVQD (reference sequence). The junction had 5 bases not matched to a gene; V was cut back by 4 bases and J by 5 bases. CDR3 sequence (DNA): TGCGCCAGCAGTGTCGGGACAGGGCCGAATGAAAAACTGTTTTTT. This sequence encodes CASSVGTGPNEKLFF.

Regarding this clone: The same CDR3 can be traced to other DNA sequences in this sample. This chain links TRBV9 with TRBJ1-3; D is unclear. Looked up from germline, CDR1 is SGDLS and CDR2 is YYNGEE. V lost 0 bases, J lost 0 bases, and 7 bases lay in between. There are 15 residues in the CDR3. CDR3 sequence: CASSVAGSSGNTIYF. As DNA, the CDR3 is TGTGCCAGCAGCGTAGCTGGCTCCTCTGGAAACACCATATATTTT.

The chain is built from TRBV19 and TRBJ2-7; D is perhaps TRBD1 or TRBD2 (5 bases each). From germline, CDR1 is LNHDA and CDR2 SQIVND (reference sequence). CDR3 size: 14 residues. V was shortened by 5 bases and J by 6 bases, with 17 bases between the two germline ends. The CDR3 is CASSFLGLAGEQYF. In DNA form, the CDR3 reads TGTGCCAGTAGTTTCCTGGGGCTAGCCGGCGAGCAGTACTTC.

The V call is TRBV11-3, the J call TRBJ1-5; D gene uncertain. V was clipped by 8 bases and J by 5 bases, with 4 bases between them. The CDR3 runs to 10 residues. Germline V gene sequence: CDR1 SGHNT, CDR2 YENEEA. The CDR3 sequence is CASEHQPQHF. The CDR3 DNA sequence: TGTGCCAGCGAGCATCAGCCCCAGCATTTT. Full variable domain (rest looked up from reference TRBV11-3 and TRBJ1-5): EAGVVQSPRYKIIEKKQPVAFWCNPISGHNTLYWYLQNLGQGPELLIRYENEEAVDDSQLPKDRFSAERLKGVDSTLKIQPAELGDSAVYLCASEHQPQHFGDGTRLSIL.

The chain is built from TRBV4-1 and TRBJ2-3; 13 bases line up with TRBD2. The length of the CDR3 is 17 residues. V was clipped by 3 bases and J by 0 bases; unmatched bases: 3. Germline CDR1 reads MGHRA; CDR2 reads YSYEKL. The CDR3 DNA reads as TGCGCCAGCAGCCACGCGACTAGCGGGGGGAGCACAGATACGCAGTATTTT. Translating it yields CASSHATSGGSTDTQYF.

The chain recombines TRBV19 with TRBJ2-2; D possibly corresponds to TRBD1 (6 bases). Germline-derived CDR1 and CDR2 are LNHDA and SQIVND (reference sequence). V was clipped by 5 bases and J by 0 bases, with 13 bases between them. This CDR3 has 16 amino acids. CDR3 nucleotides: TGTGCCAGTAGTCTCAGGGGCGGTACGAACACCGGGGAGCTGTTTTTT. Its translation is CASSLRGGTNTGELFF.

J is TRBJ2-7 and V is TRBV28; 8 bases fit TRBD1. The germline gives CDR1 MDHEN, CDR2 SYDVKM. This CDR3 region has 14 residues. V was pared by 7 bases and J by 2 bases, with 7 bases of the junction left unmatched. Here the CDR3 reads CASTPTGVPYEQYF. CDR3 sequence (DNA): TGTGCCAGCACCCCGACAGGGGTTCCCTACGAGCAGTACTTC.

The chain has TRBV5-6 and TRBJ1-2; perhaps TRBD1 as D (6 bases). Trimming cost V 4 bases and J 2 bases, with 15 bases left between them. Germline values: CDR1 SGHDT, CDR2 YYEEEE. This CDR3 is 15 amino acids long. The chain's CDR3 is CASSHKDSLNYGYTF. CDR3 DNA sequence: TGTGCCAGCAGCCATAAGGACAGCTTAAACTATGGCTACACCTTC.

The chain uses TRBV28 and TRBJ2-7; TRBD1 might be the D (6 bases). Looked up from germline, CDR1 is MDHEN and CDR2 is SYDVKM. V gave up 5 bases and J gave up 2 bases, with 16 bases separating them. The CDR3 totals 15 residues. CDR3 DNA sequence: TGTGCCAGCAGTCTCGAGGGGGTCGGAGCCTACGAGCAGTACTTC. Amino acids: CASSLEGVGAYEQYF.